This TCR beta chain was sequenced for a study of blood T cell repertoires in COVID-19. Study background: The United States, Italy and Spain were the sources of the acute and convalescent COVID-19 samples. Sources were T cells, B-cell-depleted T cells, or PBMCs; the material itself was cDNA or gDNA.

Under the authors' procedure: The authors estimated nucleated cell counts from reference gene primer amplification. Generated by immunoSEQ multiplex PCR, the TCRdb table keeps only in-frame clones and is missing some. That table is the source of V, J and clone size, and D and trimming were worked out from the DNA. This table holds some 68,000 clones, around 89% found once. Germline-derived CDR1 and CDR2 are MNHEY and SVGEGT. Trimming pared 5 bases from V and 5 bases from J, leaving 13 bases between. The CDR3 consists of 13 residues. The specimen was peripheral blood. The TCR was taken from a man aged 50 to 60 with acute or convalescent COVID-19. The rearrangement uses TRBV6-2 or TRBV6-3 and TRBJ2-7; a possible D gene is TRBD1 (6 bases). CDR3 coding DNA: TGTGCCAGCAGTAACAGGGTTCACCACGAGCAGTACGTC. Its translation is CASSNRVHHEQYV.